This is a list of T cell receptor beta chains from one sample in a study of T cell repertoires in cytomegalovirus infection. These TCRs are of unknown antigen specificity. MiXCR, run by TCRdb on the reads, gives a single entry per CDR3 protein. Here the sample spans about 500,000 distinct CDR3 sequences, 33% being singletons. This specimen was cultured PBMCs, taken from culture after CMV antigen stimulation. All receptors come from a human donor in good health (CMV status not recorded). Some clones in this sample may be carry-over from other donors' samples. The CDR3 runs from the conserved cysteine through the conserved F or W. A D gene is named only where the DNA matches it firmly. Clone size appears in some rows only: once, few, many, or a class for an expanded clone.

d_gene	abundance	v_gene	len	j_gene	CDR3aa	CDR3nt
TRBD2	few	TRBV12-3/TRBV12-4	17	TRBJ2-2	CASTLSGSSGNTGELFF	TGTGCCAGCACCCTTAGCGGGTCAAGTGGGAACACCGGGGAGCTGTTTTTT
NA	once	TRBV29-1	13	TRBJ1-1	CSVLSIGNTEAFF	TGCAGCGTTCTCTCTATCGGGAACACTGAAGCTTTCTTT
NA	few	TRBV7-2	14	TRBJ2-3	CASSFDPFTDTQYF	TGTGCCAGCAGCTTCGACCCGTTCACAGATACGCAGTATTTT
NA	few	TRBV7-2	10	TRBJ1-1	CASSKTEAFF	TGTGCCAGCAGCAAGACTGAAGCTTTCTTT
NA	few	TRBV7-6	14	TRBJ2-1	CASSLVEAYNEQFF	TGTGCCAGCAGCTTAGTAGAGGCTTACAATGAGCAGTTCTTC
TRBD1	few	TRBV7-2	16	TRBJ2-6	CASSSGTGNGANVLTF	TGTGCCAGCAGCTCCGGGACAGGGAATGGGGCCAACGTCCTGACTTTC
NA	NA	TRBV12-3/TRBV12-4	16	TRBJ2-7	CARVSKSAYYSYEQYF	TGTGCCAGAGTTTCGAAGTCGGCCTACTACTCCTACGAGCAGTACTTC
NA	NA	TRBV5-4	15	TRBJ2-2	CASSLRGADTGELFF	TGTGCCAGCAGCTTGCGAGGGGCGGACACCGGGGAGCTGTTTTTT
NA	NA	TRBV7-3	16	TRBJ2-2	CASSLTASRGSGELFF	TGTGCCAGCAGCTTAACCGCCTCTCGGGGGTCCGGGGAGCTGTTTTTT
NA	NA	TRBV10-3	15	TRBJ2-2	CAIARDQTPAGELFF	TGTGCCATCGCGAGGGATCAGACGCCCGCCGGGGAGCTGTTTTTT
NA	NA	TRBV28	17	TRBJ1-5	CASSETDSAILNQPQHF	TGTGCCAGCAGTGAAACAGACAGCGCCATCCTCAATCAGCCCCAGCATTTT
TRBD2	NA	TRBV6-4	14	TRBJ2-1	CASSPGTSGDEQFF	TGTGCCAGCAGTCCCGGGACTAGCGGGGATGAGCAGTTCTTC
NA	few	TRBV7-2	12	TRBJ2-3	CASSFYGDTQYF	TGTGCCAGCAGCTTCTATGGGGATACGCAGTATTTT
NA	few	TRBV11-2	13	TRBJ2-2	CASSFSVAGELFF	TGTGCCAGCAGCTTCTCGGTCGCCGGGGAGCTGTTTTTT
NA	NA	TRBV5-1	14	TRBJ1-2	CASSPTDGNYGYTF	TGCGCCAGCAGCCCGACGGACGGGAACTATGGCTACACCTTC
NA	NA	TRBV7-2	18	TRBJ2-5	CASSLWVTGGEGKETQYF	TGTGCCAGCAGCTTATGGGTCACCGGAGGTGAGGGTAAAGAGACCCAGTACTTC
NA	few	TRBV7-6	15	TRBJ2-1	CASSPLRSLGDEQFF	TGTGCCAGCAGCCCCTTGCGCAGCCTAGGGGATGAGCAGTTCTTC
TRBD1	once	TRBV11-2	15	TRBJ2-7	CASSRNGQGAYEQYF	TGTGCCAGCAGCCGCAATGGACAGGGGGCCTACGAGCAGTACTTC
NA	NA	TRBV7-2	15	TRBJ2-2	CASSLDTIRTGELFF	TGTGCCAGCAGCTTAGACACTATTCGGACCGGGGAGCTGTTTTTT
NA	NA	TRBV29-1	11	TRBJ2-7	CSVELSYEQYF	TGCAGCGTTGAACTAAGCTACGAGCAGTACTTC
NA	many	TRBV18	16	TRBJ2-3	CASSTFAAAVGDTQYF	TGTGCCAGCTCAACCTTCGCTGCGGCCGTGGGAGATACGCAGTATTTT
TRBD1	few	TRBV15	15	TRBJ1-2	CATTKTGSINYGYTF	TGTGCCACCACCAAGACAGGGAGCATAAACTATGGCTACACCTTC
NA	NA	TRBV5-6	14	TRBJ1-1	CASSLTVIYTEAFF	TGTGCCAGCAGCCTAACAGTGATTTACACTGAAGCTTTCTTT
NA	NA	TRBV7-6	15	TRBJ1-6	CASSQRGQDSSPLHF	TGTGCCAGCAGCCAGCGGGGCCAGGACAGTTCACCCCTCCACTTT
TRBD2	NA	TRBV11-2	13	TRBJ2-7	CASRASGRNEQYF	TGTGCCAGCAGAGCTAGCGGGAGAAACGAGCAGTACTTC
NA	few	TRBV19	15	TRBJ1-5	CASSAGGLTNQPQHF	TGTGCCAGTAGCGCGGGGGGTCTGACGAATCAGCCCCAGCATTTT
NA	NA	TRBV2	11	TRBJ1-1	CASTYNTEAFF	TGTGCCAGCACCTATAACACTGAAGCTTTCTTT
NA	NA	TRBV20-1	13	TRBJ1-1	CSARYDTHTEAFF	TGCAGTGCTAGATATGACACGCACACTGAAGCTTTCTTT
NA	many	TRBV7-6	13	TRBJ1-1	CASSATGRTEAFF	TGTGCCAGCAGCGCTACAGGGAGGACTGAAGCTTTCTTT
NA	NA	TRBV18	17	TRBJ1-2	CASSPRTTIGIDYGYTF	TGTGCCAGCTCACCAAGGACCACGATAGGAATAGACTATGGCTACACCTTC
NA	few	TRBV7-8	15	TRBJ1-4	CASSGRQATNEKLFF	TGTGCCAGCAGCGGCCGACAGGCAACTAATGAAAAACTGTTTTTT
NA	NA	TRBV6-1	13	TRBJ1-5	CASTPRGYQPQHF	TGTGCCAGCACCCCTCGGGGTTATCAGCCCCAGCATTTT
NA	few	TRBV7-2	16	TRBJ2-4	CASSSRRQLAKNIQYF	TGTGCCAGCAGCTCACGGAGACAGCTAGCCAAAAACATTCAGTACTTC
TRBD2	NA	TRBV7-7	18	TRBJ2-1	CPSSSITLSGRGYNEQFF	TGTCCCAGCAGCTCGATAACTCTTAGCGGGAGGGGTTACAATGAGCAGTTCTTC
TRBD1	few	TRBV11-3	15	TRBJ1-1	CASSSHRGRNTEAFF	TGTGCCAGCAGCTCCCACAGGGGGCGGAACACTGAAGCTTTCTTT
NA	NA	TRBV19	12	TRBJ2-5	CASTPGGETQYF	TGTGCCAGTACCCCCGGAGGGGAGACCCAGTACTTC
TRBD2	once	TRBV5-1	18	TRBJ2-1	CASSLAPAGALVYNEQFF	TGCGCCAGCAGCTTGGCTCCAGCGGGGGCGTTGGTCTACAATGAGCAGTTCTTC
NA	few	TRBV11-3	15	TRBJ2-1	CASSRPGHDYNEQFF	TGTGCCAGCAGCCGACCGGGACACGACTACAATGAGCAGTTCTTC
TRBD2	few	TRBV10-3	16	TRBJ2-5	CAISEFATSEGETQYF	TGTGCCATCAGTGAATTTGCGACTAGCGAAGGAGAGACCCAGTACTTC
TRBD1	NA	TRBV6-1	14	TRBJ2-3	CASRRDSNTDTQYF	TGTGCCAGCAGACGGGACAGCAACACAGATACGCAGTATTTT